These 25 T cell receptor beta chains came from one sample sequenced in a study of radiation and T cells in renal cell carcinoma. The protocol was immunoSEQ multiplex PCR, while the TCRdb copy is restricted to in-frame clones and leaves out a portion. Of around 80,000 clones detected, roughly 87% appear once; the ten largest clones hold roughly 6%. Specified time point: blood 2 weeks post-SBRT. Treatment: 15 Gy SBRT to primary tumor, nephrectomy 4 weeks later. Sequences were derived from blood, sampled from a patient whose treatment included radiotherapy and nephrectomy. The receptors derive from a man in his sixties with renal cell carcinoma.

The CDR3 is CASSSPGGGAETQYF. In DNA form, the CDR3 reads TGTGCCAGCAGCTCCCCCGGGGGTGGGGCGGAGACCCAGTACTTC. The genes are TRBV2 and TRBJ2-5; possible D gene TRBD2, 6 bases. Germline CDR1 reads SNHLY; CDR2 reads FYNNEI. This CDR3 is 15 amino acids long. Trimming shortened V by 6 bases and J by 5 bases, and 19 bases separated the two germline ends.

The rearrangement uses TRBV7-7 and TRBJ2-1; D call uncertain. The germline V gene encodes CDR1 SSHAT and CDR2 FNYEAQ (reference sequence). The CDR3 sequence is 13 residues long. Trimming shortened V by 1 base and J by 10 bases, and 11 bases separated the two germline ends. CDR3 loop: CASSLEGRWEQFF. CDR3 nucleotide sequence: TGTGCCAGCAGCTTAGAGGGCCGGTGGGAGCAGTTCTTC.

This chain uses TRBV5-1 with TRBJ1-2; 7 bases are shared with TRBD1. The germline V gene encodes CDR1 SGHRS and CDR2 YFSETQ. Unmatched junction bases numbered 13, after V lost 4 bases and J lost 4 bases. The CDR3 is 16 residues long. For the CDR3, the DNA is TGCGCCAGCAGCGACCGGGACAGCTCGGTTTCCTATGGCTACACCTTC. Translating gives CASSDRDSSVSYGYTF.

The genes are TRBV10-3 and TRBJ1-2, with D maybe TRBD1 (5 bases). CDR3 length: 15 residues. Between the trimmed V and J ends, which lost 7 bases and 4 bases, there was a span of 19 bases. Germline V gene data show CDR1 as ENHRY and CDR2 as SYGVKD. The CDR3 is CAIKSPESGIYGYTF. CDR3 bases: TGTGCCATCAAGAGCCCAGAGTCAGGGATCTATGGCTACACCTTC.

The chain has TRBV5-1 and TRBJ2-3; TRBD2 aligns across 11 bases. Germline V gene data show CDR1 as SGHRS and CDR2 as YFSETQ. Trimming removed 1 base from V and 5 bases from J; junction bases left unmatched: 6. The CDR3 is 16 amino acids. CDR3 sequence reads: CASSLTSGRREDTQYF. CDR3 bases: TGCGCCAGCAGCTTGACTAGCGGGAGACGAGAAGATACGCAGTATTTT.

The chain couples TRBV27 to TRBJ1-1; no clear D gene. CDR3 size: 14 residues. Germline assignment: CDR1 MNHEY and CDR2 SMNVEV (reference sequence). The V end was cut by 3 bases, the J end by 1 base, with 9 bases between. CDR3 DNA: TGTGCCAGCAGTTTTGGAGGGTGGAACACTGAAGCTTTCTTT. This encodes CASSFGGWNTEAFF.

The rearrangement joins TRBV28 to TRBJ1-2; 7 bases agree with TRBD1. CDR1 is MDHEN, CDR2 SYDVKM, per germline. The CDR3 is 14 residues long. With 4 bases clipped from V and 5 bases from J, the junction kept 7 bases outside the gene matches. The CDR3 DNA is TGTGCCAGCAGTTCACAGGGGAGGCCTTATGGCTACACCTTC. Translated: CASSSQGRPYGYTF.

In its sample, this clone was seen once. The rearrangement uses TRBV7-9 and TRBJ2-5, with a tentative D call TRBD1 (6 bases). CDR1 is SEHNR and CDR2 is FQNEAQ in the germline V gene (reference sequence). The CDR3 runs 14 residues. V lost 0 bases and J lost 4, with 9 bases in between. CDR3 DNA: TGTGCCAGCAGCTTAGCCCTGGGGGCAGAGACCCAGTACTTC. It is translated as CASSLALGAETQYF.

This clone was seen just once. J is TRBJ2-7 and V is TRBV6-5; D not certain. V shed 0 bases and J shed 7 bases, with 7 bases lying between them. The CDR3 has 12 amino acids. Per the germline V gene, CDR1 is MNHEY and CDR2 is SVGAGI. In DNA, the CDR3 is TGTGCCAGCAGTTACTCAGGCGAGGAGCAGTACTTC. As protein: CASSYSGEEQYF.

The chain links TRBV7-2 to TRBJ2-7; 7 bases are a match to TRBD1. The length of the CDR3 is 15 residues. V lost 0 bases to trimming and J lost 2 bases; unmatched junction nucleotides: 4. Germline loops: CDR1 SGHTA, CDR2 FQGNSA. CDR3 sequence: CASSLANQGAYEQYF. The CDR3 DNA sequence: TGTGCCAGCAGCTTAGCGAATCAGGGGGCCTACGAGCAGTACTTC.

In its sample, this clone was seen once. The chain links TRBV10-3 to TRBJ2-7; 7 bases align to TRBD1. CDR3 size: 14 residues. With V trimmed by 11 bases and J by 0 bases, 10 bases remained unmatched. Germline V gene lookup returns CDR1 ENHRY and CDR2 SYGVKD. The CDR3 region has the DNA TGTGCCGTCCATTCCGGGACAGCCTCCTACGAGCAGTACTTC. Translated: CAVHSGTASYEQYF.

This clone appeared a single time. This chain connects TRBV7-3 to TRBJ1-1; D is unclear. V shed 3 bases and J shed 4 bases, with 12 bases lying between them. There are 14 residues in the CDR3. Germline CDR1 reads SGHTA; CDR2 reads FQGTGA. The CDR3 reads CASSFGPLGTEAFF. The CDR3 DNA reads TGTGCCAGCAGCTTCGGCCCCTTGGGCACTGAAGCTTTCTTT. Together with reference TRBV7-3 and TRBJ1-1, the CDR3 gives the full variable domain: GAGVSQTPSNKVTEKGKYVELRCDPISGHTALYWYRQSLGQGPEFLIYFQGTGAADDSGLPNDRFFAVRPEGSVSTLKIQRTERGDSAVYLCASSFGPLGTEAFFGQGTRLTVV.

Remarks on this clone: The junction shows a germline mismatch at one end, possibly a read error. The chain recombines TRBV7-9 with TRBJ2-1, with D possibly matching TRBD2 (5 bases). CDR1 is SEHNR and CDR2 is FQNEAQ in the germline V gene (reference sequence). The CDR3 runs to 14 residues. Here the CDR3 DNA reads TGTGCCAGCAGCTGGGCTAGCTCCCACAATGAGCAGTTCTTC. Translation gives CASSWASSHNEQFF.

The V call is TRBV7-9, the J call TRBJ2-3; D is unresolved. Germline loops: CDR1 SEHNR, CDR2 FQNEAQ (reference sequence). The CDR3 is made up of 16 amino acids. V was clipped by 3 bases and J by 0 bases, with 13 bases between them. CDR3 nucleotide sequence: TGTGCCAGCAGCTTGATCCTTAGGTCTAGCACAGATACGCAGTATTTT. It translates to CASSLILRSSTDTQYF.

The J gene is TRBJ1-5, the V gene TRBV6-6, with 11 positions matching TRBD1. Per germline, CDR1 MNHNY and CDR2 SVGAGI (reference sequence). Trimming cost V 5 bases and J 1 base; bases outside gene matches: 4. There are 16 residues in the CDR3. CDR3 residues: CASSTGQGGSNQPQHF. The CDR3 DNA follows: TGTGCCAGCAGTACGGGACAGGGGGGAAGCAATCAGCCCCAGCATTTT.

J is TRBJ1-3 and V is TRBV27, with a tentative D call TRBD1 (5 bases). CDR1 MNHEY and CDR2 SMNVEV come from the germline V gene (reference sequence). Trimming took 6 bases from V and 4 from J, leaving 13 bases between them. CDR3 length: 14 residues. The CDR3: CASRPSGHGNTIYF. The CDR3 region has the DNA TGTGCCAGCAGACCCTCCGGACACGGAAACACCATATATTTT.

The chain employs TRBV29-1 and TRBJ2-3; D remains unclear. Per germline, CDR1 SQVTM and CDR2 ANQGSEA. V was clipped by 7 bases and J by 6 bases, with 14 bases between them. This CDR3 has 12 residues. The CDR3 is CSAVWIGDTQYF. Here the CDR3 DNA reads TGCAGCGCCGTCTGGATAGGGGATACGCAGTATTTT.

The J gene is TRBJ2-4, the V gene TRBV25-1; D remains unclear. V was trimmed by 0 bases and J by 7 bases, leaving 10 bases between them. The CDR3 loop spans 14 amino acids. In germline, CDR1 is MGHDK, CDR2 SYGVNS. The CDR3 DNA sequence: TGTGCCAGCAGTGAATACGGCGGTCCGAACATTCAGTACTTC. Its protein is CASSEYGGPNIQYF.

The chain joins TRBV27 to TRBJ2-2; no definite D call. The CDR3 runs to 16 residues. Germline V gives CDR1 MNHEY, CDR2 SMNVEV (reference sequence). V was clipped by 5 bases and J by 3 bases, with 16 bases between them. Written as DNA, the CDR3 is TGTGCCAGCAGTAGGCTTTCACGCGCGGACACCGGGGAGCTGTTTTTT. Translated: CASSRLSRADTGELFF.

A few counts support this clone. The chain links TRBV4-1 to TRBJ2-3, with D perhaps matching TRBD1 (6 bases). The ends were cut back, 6 bases at V and 3 bases at J, with 19 bases in the middle. The CDR3 contains 16 residues. Germline V CDR1 and CDR2: MGHRA, YSYEKL. CDR3: CASRPTPVQGTDTQYF. The CDR3 nucleotides read TGCGCCAGCAGACCCACTCCCGTTCAGGGGACAGATACGCAGTATTTT.

The chain couples TRBV28 to TRBJ1-3, with 10 bases identical to TRBD1. The CDR3 spans 17 residues. With 2 bases clipped from V and 0 bases from J, the junction kept 4 bases outside the gene matches. Germline-derived CDR1 and CDR2 are MDHEN and SYDVKM. CDR3 amino acids: CASSLTGQGVSGNTIYF. The CDR3 DNA reads TGTGCCAGCAGTTTAACAGGACAGGGGGTCTCTGGAAACACCATATATTTT.

The J gene is TRBJ1-5, the V gene TRBV28, with TRBD1 matching 7 bases. Germline values: CDR1 MDHEN, CDR2 SYDVKM. V dropped 6 bases and J dropped 2; count of bases not matched to a gene: 7. The CDR3 sequence is 15 residues long. The CDR3 loop reads CASRLTGWGNQPQHF. The DNA for the CDR3 is TGTGCCAGCAGGCTGACAGGGTGGGGCAATCAGCCCCAGCATTTT.

The chain uses TRBV5-4 and TRBJ2-5; 8 bases align to TRBD2. The J segment lost 5 bases and the V segment lost 0 bases, leaving 9 bases of the junction unmatched. Germline V gene data show CDR1 as SGHNT and CDR2 as YYREEE (reference sequence). The CDR3 is made up of 16 amino acids. Here the CDR3 reads CASSLAWAGGGETQYF. CDR3 in DNA: TGTGCCAGCAGCTTGGCCTGGGCGGGAGGTGGGGAGACCCAGTACTTC.

This rearrangement joins TRBV5-4 to TRBJ2-1; TRBD2 matches 7 bases. Germline V gene data show CDR1 as SGHNT and CDR2 as YYREEE (reference sequence). This CDR3 is built from 15 residues. V lost 7 bases and J lost 2; bases outside the gene matches: 9. CDR3 sequence (DNA): TGTGCCAGCTCCCACCCTAGCGGCCCCTACAATGAGCAGTTCTTC. Its protein product is CASSHPSGPYNEQFF.

The J gene is TRBJ2-2, the V gene TRBV19; 7 bases fit TRBD2. V lost 6 bases to trimming and J lost 7 bases; unmatched junction nucleotides: 17. The CDR3 length is 17 residues. From germline, CDR1 is LNHDA and CDR2 SQIVND (reference sequence). The CDR3 loop is CASRGTTRVLRDGELFF. The CDR3 nucleotides are TGTGCCAGTAGAGGGACTACCCGGGTATTGCGTGACGGGGAGCTGTTTTTT.